This TCR beta chain was recovered during a study of T-cell reconstitution after alpha-beta-depleted transplantation in children. Remarks on this clonotype: Its target is not known.

General observations from the study: It was newly produced T cells that mostly accounted for T-cell counts and diversity one year after transplant. Reportedly, only several hundred clones from non-depleted graft cells drove alpha-beta T-cell counts at about two months. Surviving thymic progenitors and recipient T cells were the source of high TCRbeta diversity at day 60 in some patients.

Unique molecular identifiers were used in preparing the TCRbeta library. Each CDR3 protein gets one entry after TCRdb re-called the PCR reads with MiXCR. This sample yields nearly 350,000 distinct CDR3 sequences, of which 15% to 20% are seen a single time; about 41% belongs to the top ten. The CDR3 runs 19 residues. CDR1 is LGHDT and CDR2 is YNNKEL in the germline V gene (reference sequence). V was clipped by 1 base and J by 5 bases, with 26 bases between them. The sample was PBMCs, mostly from graft donor cells, taken 360 days after TCRalphabeta/CD19-depleted stem cell transplant. The receptor was isolated from a male patient aged 2-10 years who had a stem cell transplant for acute lymphoblastic leukemia, so the T cells may come from the graft donor. This rearrangement joins TRBV3-1 to TRBJ2-5; the D gene could be TRBD1 or TRBD2 (5 bases each). This CDR3 reads CASSQVGWVEGPPGETQYF. CDR3 bases: TGTGCCAGCAGCCAAGTGGGCTGGGTCGAGGGGCCGCCGGGGGAGACCCAGTACTTC.